This entry lists 29 T cell receptor beta chains sequenced from one sample in a study of CD4 T cells in relation to SARS-CoV-2 and coronaviruses. CD4+ T cells from unexposed donors were obtained before the COVID-19 pandemic (2011-2018). After roughly ten days of culture, CD4+ T cells were isolated. No antigen has been identified for these receptors. The assay was immunoSEQ multiplex PCR, and TCRdb's table has in-frame clones only and misses some. This repertoire shows roughly 20,000 clones, around three quarters found once; its top ten account for roughly 12%. Source material: CD4+ T cells from PBMCs, cultured in vitro. The receptors here all came from a human donor in good health.

This chain links TRBV30 with TRBJ1-4; D perhaps matches TRBD1 (5 bases). CDR1 GTSNPN and CDR2 SVGIG come from the germline V gene (reference sequence). The V gene lost 2 bases and the J gene lost 8 bases, with 18 bases spanning the gap. The CDR3 is made up of 15 amino acids. CDR3 region: CAWSLGASRGEKLFF. CDR3 bases: TGTGCCTGGAGTTTAGGGGCCTCACGAGGAGAAAAACTGTTTTTT.

As for this clone: One end of the junction is discordant with germline, which a read error may explain. The chain uses TRBV28 and TRBJ2-1; D ambiguous. Germline V CDR1 and CDR2: MDHEN, SYDVKM. The CDR3 spans 9 residues. The CDR3 is CASSLPPVF. The CDR3 coding sequence is TGTGCCAGCAGTCTCCCGCCGGTCTTC.

V gene TRBV5-1 combines with J gene TRBJ2-3; D is unclear. The germline CDR1 and CDR2 sequences are SGHRS and YFSETQ. V gave up 4 bases and J gave up 1 base, with 16 bases separating them. The CDR3 extends over 16 amino acids. The chain's CDR3 is CASSKTRVTGTDTQYF. For the CDR3, the DNA is TGCGCCAGCAGCAAAACTCGGGTGACTGGCACAGATACGCAGTATTTT.

There are a few counts of this clone. This sequence joins TRBV10-2 and TRBJ2-3, with 7 bases fitting TRBD1. The CDR3 consists of 13 residues. Germline V gene lookup returns CDR1 WSHSY and CDR2 SAAADI. With V trimmed by 6 bases and J by 2 bases, 2 bases remained unmatched. The CDR3 region has the DNA TGCGCCAGCAGGGACAGGTTCACAGATACGCAGTATTTT. As protein: CASRDRFTDTQYF.

The rearrangement uses TRBV5-6 and TRBJ1-5; 11 nucleotides align to TRBD1. Germline assignment: CDR1 SGHDT and CDR2 YYEEEE. J lost 7 bases, V lost 0 bases, and 9 bases had no gene match. This CDR3 region has 17 residues. CDR3: CASSLGPGTGGTQPQHF. In DNA, the CDR3 is TGTGCCAGCAGCTTGGGCCCGGGGACAGGGGGGACCCAGCCCCAGCATTTT. The full variable domain, its missing parts supplied by reference TRBV5-6 and TRBJ1-5, is DAGVTQSPTHLIKTRGQQVTLRCSPKSGHDTVSWYQQALGQGPQFIFQYYEEEERQRGNFPDRFSGHQFPNYSSELNVNALLLGDSALYLCASSLGPGTGGTQPQHFGDGTRLSIL.

The rearrangement joins TRBV6-4 to TRBJ2-2; 9 nucleotides match TRBD2. Germline CDR1 MRHNA, CDR2 SNTAGT. The CDR3 covers 14 residues. J gave up 7 bases and V 5 bases, and 5 bases lay outside the gene matches. The chain's CDR3 is CASSRTSDVGELFF. The CDR3 nucleotides read TGTGCCAGCAGTCGGACTAGCGATGTCGGGGAGCTGTTTTTT.

The rearrangement joins TRBV24-1 to TRBJ1-5, with 9 bases matching TRBD1. CDR1 and CDR2 from the germline V gene are KGHDR and SFDVKD. This CDR3 has 16 amino acids. V gave up 2 bases and J gave up 9 bases; unmatched junction bases: 10. CDR3 DNA sequence: TGTGCCACCAGTGATTCCCGGACAGGGGTGGTCTGGCCCCAGCATTTT. This sequence encodes CATSDSRTGVVWPQHF.

The rearrangement uses TRBV10-1 and TRBJ2-1; 11 bases map to TRBD2. The germline CDR1 and CDR2 sequences are WNHNN and SYGVQD (reference sequence). CDR3 size: 15 residues. J lost 2 bases, V lost 6 bases, and 3 bases had no gene match. The CDR3: CASRASGRPYNEQFF. The DNA of the CDR3 is TGCGCCAGCAGGGCTAGCGGGAGGCCCTACAATGAGCAGTTCTTC.

The chain has TRBV18 and TRBJ1-2; no clear D. The CDR3 consists of 13 residues. Trimming left V 10 bases short and J 1 base short, with 13 bases between. The V gene's germline CDR1 is KGHSH and CDR2 LQKENI. The CDR3 DNA follows: TGTGCCACCAGCCCAGACGGTAACTATGGCTACACCTTC. It specifies CATSPDGNYGYTF. Filled out from reference TRBV18 and TRBJ1-2, the complete variable domain reads NAGVMQNPRHLVRRRGQEARLRCSPMKGHSHVYWYRQLPEEGLKFMVYLQKENIIDESGMPKERFSAEFPKEGPSILRIQQVVRGDSAAYFCATSPDGNYGYTFGSGTRLTVV.

The chain is built from TRBV6-5 and TRBJ2-2, with TRBD2 as a possible D gene (5 bases). V lost 10 bases to trimming and J lost 10 bases, with 19 bases between them. CDR1 and CDR2 (germline): MNHEY, SVGAGI. The CDR3 covers 13 residues. The CDR3 region has the DNA TGTGCCACCGAACGGACTGGACTCGAGGAGCTGTTTTTT. Protein: CATERTGLEELFF.

The genes are TRBV30 and TRBJ1-2; D call uncertain. Germline loops: CDR1 GTSNPN, CDR2 SVGIG (reference sequence). Between the trimmed V and J ends, which lost 0 bases and 1 base, there was a span of 9 bases. The CDR3 loop spans 14 amino acids. CDR3 amino acids: CAWSVIRGNYGYTF. The DNA for the CDR3 is TGTGCCTGGAGTGTTATCCGGGGTAACTATGGCTACACCTTC.

The chain links TRBV19 to TRBJ2-1; no clear D gene. Germline CDR1 LNHDA, CDR2 SQIVND (reference sequence). The CDR3 is 14 amino acids. Deletions cut 2 bases from V and 6 bases from J, with 11 bases between. In DNA, the CDR3 is TGTGCCAGTAGTATAACTCACTCGCTCAATGAGCAGTTCTTC. Translation gives CASSITHSLNEQFF.

Here the CDR3 DNA reads TGTGCCAGCAGCCAGGGACAGGGCTCTGGAAACACCATATATTTT. As protein: CASSQGQGSGNTIYF. The gene calls are TRBV11-2 and TRBJ1-3; 9 bases align to TRBD1. The CDR3 loop spans 15 amino acids. V was clipped by 5 bases and J by 0 bases; unmatched bases: 2. Per germline, CDR1 SGHAT and CDR2 FQNNGV.

A remark on this clone: The germline gene is not matched at one end of the junction; a read error may be the cause. The chain joins TRBV12-3 or TRBV12-4 to TRBJ2-1, with 11 bases aligning to TRBD2. CDR3 length: 12 residues. CDR3 DNA: TGCACTAGCGGGAGTGGGTACAATGAGCAGTTCTTC. Its protein product is CTSGSGYNEQFF.

The chain recombines TRBV7-6 with TRBJ2-1; 13 nucleotides align to TRBD2. Germline V gene sequence: CDR1 SGHVS, CDR2 FNYEAQ. Germline trimming cut 5 bases from V and 8 bases from J; bases unmatched to any gene: 6. The CDR3 consists of 15 residues. The DNA of the CDR3 is TGTGCCAGCAGCCTGGGACTAGCGGGAACCGATGAGCAGTTCTTC. It translates to CASSLGLAGTDEQFF.

The chain recombines TRBV6-5 with TRBJ1-2; D ambiguous. Per germline, CDR1 MNHEY and CDR2 SVGAGI. The CDR3 totals 13 residues. Trimming took off 7 bases at V and 2 bases at J, with 11 bases between the two ends. CDR3 sequence reads: CASKEVSNYGYTF. DNA of the CDR3: TGTGCCAGCAAAGAGGTCAGCAACTATGGCTACACCTTC.

This clone appeared once. V gene TRBV9 combines with J gene TRBJ1-2, with no clear D. Between the trimmed V and J ends, which lost 0 bases and 1 base, there was a span of 4 bases. The germline gives CDR1 SGDLS, CDR2 YYNGEE. This CDR3 has 13 residues. The CDR3 DNA follows: TGTGCCAGCAGCGTAGTTGTTAACTATGGCTACACCTTC. This gives the protein CASSVVVNYGYTF. Together with reference TRBV9 and TRBJ1-2, the CDR3 gives the full variable domain: DSGVTQTPKHLITATGQRVTLRCSPRSGDLSVYWYQQSLDQGLQFLIQYYNGEERAKGNILERFSAQQFPDLHSELNLSSLELGDSALYFCASSVVVNYGYTFGSGTRLTVV.

The chain joins TRBV28 to TRBJ2-3; TRBD2 matches at 10 bases. The CDR3 sequence is 15 residues long. The V gene's germline CDR1 is MDHEN and CDR2 SYDVKM. After removal of 5 bases from V and 4 bases from J, the junction contained 6 bases not matched to a gene. CDR3 protein: CASSVPSGSADTQYF. CDR3 nucleotide sequence: TGTGCCAGCAGTGTACCTAGCGGGAGTGCAGATACGCAGTATTTT. Full variable domain (missing parts from reference TRBV28 and TRBJ2-3): DVKVTQSSRYLVKRTGEKVFLECVQDMDHENMFWYRQDPGLGLRLIYFSYDVKMKEKGDIPEGYSVSREKKERFSLILESASTNQTSMYLCASSVPSGSADTQYFGPGTRLTVL.

The V call is TRBV3-1 (or the pseudogene TRBV3-2), the J call TRBJ2-7, with TRBD1 identical over 7 bases. Germline loops: CDR1 LGHDT, CDR2 YNNKEL (reference sequence). V lost 1 base, J lost 0 bases, and 9 bases stayed unmatched. CDR3 length: 17 amino acids. DNA of the CDR3: TGTGCCAGCAGCCAAGGGGACAGTTTTCCTAGCTCCTACGAGCAGTACTTC. Protein sequence: CASSQGDSFPSSYEQYF.

J is TRBJ1-1 and V is TRBV28; D gene uncertain. The V end was cut by 7 bases, the J end by 3 bases, with 15 bases between. The CDR3 contains 14 residues. Germline CDR1 is MDHEN and CDR2 is SYDVKM. CDR3 sequence (DNA): TGTGCCAGCACCCGTCCGCTGTGGGACACTGAAGCTTTCTTT. This gives the protein CASTRPLWDTEAFF.

In its sample, this clone was seen a few times. The chain recombines TRBV2 with TRBJ2-7; TRBD1 aligns across 7 bases. Germline loops: CDR1 SNHLY, CDR2 FYNNEI. With 6 bases clipped from V and 1 base from J, the junction kept 0 bases outside the gene matches. CDR3 length: 12 amino acids. CDR3 sequence reads: CASRTGSYEQYF. CDR3 coding DNA: TGTGCCAGCAGGACAGGGTCCTACGAGCAGTACTTC. The variable domain in full, with the rest retrieved from reference TRBV2 and TRBJ2-7, is EPEVTQTPSHQVTQMGQEVILRCVPISNHLYFYWYRQILGQKVEFLVSFYNNEISEKSEIFDDQFSVERPDGSNFTLKIRSTKLEDSAMYFCASRTGSYEQYFGPGTRLTVT.

Here the CDR3 reads CASSYGAGGTDTQYF. DNA for the CDR3: TGTGCCAGCAGTTACGGCGCGGGAGGCACAGATACGCAGTATTTT. The V gene is TRBV6-5, the J gene TRBJ2-3; 7 positions match TRBD2. This CDR3 has 15 amino acids. The V gene's germline CDR1 is MNHEY and CDR2 SVGAGI. V was pared by 2 bases and J by 1 base, with 3 bases of the junction left unmatched.

The CDR3 bases are TGTGCCAGCAGTTTTATGACAGGGCTGAGCTCCTACGAGCAGTACTTC. Translating it yields CASSFMTGLSSYEQYF. This chain joins TRBV28 and TRBJ2-7; the match to TRBD1 covers 7 bases. V trimming: 3 bases; J trimming: 0 bases; junction bases outside the gene matches: 8. Germline V lookup: CDR1 MDHEN, CDR2 SYDVKM. This CDR3 region has 16 residues.

CDR3 nucleotides: TGTGCCAGTAGTCCCGCTAGCACCCGCTCCTACGAGCAGTACTTC. Translating it yields CASSPASTRSYEQYF. This chain connects TRBV19 to TRBJ2-7; tentatively, D is TRBD2 (5 bases). Deletions cut 5 bases from V and 0 bases from J, with 14 bases between. The CDR3 has 15 residues. The germline gives CDR1 LNHDA, CDR2 SQIVND (reference sequence). The whole variable domain, filled in from reference TRBV19 and TRBJ2-7, reads DGGITQSPKYLFRKEGQNVTLSCEQNLNHDAMYWYRQDPGQGLRLIYYSQIVNDFQKGDIAEGYSVSREKKESFPLTVTSAQKNPTAFYLCASSPASTRSYEQYFGPGTRLTVT.

This chain links TRBV11-2 with TRBJ1-2; no reliable D call. The length of the CDR3 is 15 residues. Germline loops: CDR1 SGHAT, CDR2 FQNNGV. V gave up 5 bases and J gave up 2 bases, with 15 bases separating them. This CDR3 is CASSGQIEVNYGYTF. The CDR3 nucleotides are TGTGCCAGCAGCGGCCAGATAGAGGTGAACTATGGCTACACCTTC.

Here the CDR3 DNA reads TGTGCCAGCAGTTTATCCCTGGACATCTCCTACGAGCAGTACTTC. Its translation is CASSLSLDISYEQYF. The chain uses TRBV28 and TRBJ2-7, with a possible D match to TRBD1 (5 bases). Germline loops: CDR1 MDHEN, CDR2 SYDVKM. The ends were cut back, 1 base at V and 0 bases at J, with 10 bases in the middle. This CDR3 is 15 amino acids long.

The gene calls are TRBV2 and TRBJ1-4; D ambiguous. CDR3 length: 14 residues. CDR1 and CDR2 from the germline V gene are SNHLY and FYNNEI. Trimming removed 8 bases from V and 8 bases from J, with 18 bases in between. CDR3: CASGRGGLGEKLFF. The CDR3 DNA is TGTGCCAGCGGCAGAGGAGGGCTTGGGGAAAAACTGTTTTTT. Together with reference TRBV2 and TRBJ1-4, the CDR3 gives the full variable domain: EPEVTQTPSHQVTQMGQEVILRCVPISNHLYFYWYRQILGQKVEFLVSFYNNEISEKSEIFDDQFSVERPDGSNFTLKIRSTKLEDSAMYFCASGRGGLGEKLFFGSGTQLSVL.

V usage is TRBV27 and J usage is TRBJ2-1; D might be TRBD2 (6 bases). V dropped 3 bases and J dropped 6 bases, with 12 bases sitting between them. The CDR3 runs 14 residues. Germline V gene data show CDR1 as MNHEY and CDR2 as SMNVEV (reference sequence). The DNA for the CDR3 is TGTGCCAGCAGTTTGACTAGTGTGGGCAATGAGCAGTTCTTC. Amino acid sequence: CASSLTSVGNEQFF.

The chain is built from TRBV7-9 and TRBJ2-6; no clear D. From germline, CDR1 is SEHNR and CDR2 FQNEAQ (reference sequence). The CDR3 spans 17 residues. V lost 0 bases and J lost 2, with 11 bases in between. CDR3 DNA: TGTGCCAGCAGCTTAGCGGCGTCTGCTGCTGGGGCCAACGTCCTGACTTTC. This encodes CASSLAASAAGANVLTF.